This is a list of T cell receptor beta chains from one sample in a study of blood T cell repertoires in COVID-19. Sequencing was performed with immunoSEQ multiplex PCR; in TCRdb, only in-frame clones are kept and a portion is missing. Counted here are about 150,000 clones, approximately 80% occurring once; the ten biggest clones make up roughly 17%. The sequenced material came from peripheral blood. Receptors originate from a man between 45 and 60 years old with acute or convalescent COVID-19. The CDR3 runs from the conserved cysteine through the conserved F or W. Fields, in order: V gene, clone size, D gene, J gene, CDR3 protein, CDR3 DNA. A D gene is named only where the DNA matches it firmly. Size is omitted from some rows. Given values are once, few, many or a class for expanded clones.

>TRBV19|.|TRBD1|TRBJ1-2
CASSIENRGYGYTF
TGTGCCAGTAGTATAGAAAACAGGGGCTATGGCTACACCTTC
>TRBV4-1|.|TRBD1|TRBJ1-1
CASSRGTGTQYTEAFF
TGCGCCAGCAGCCGGGGGACAGGGACCCAATACACTGAAGCTTTCTTT
>TRBV5-1|few|.|TRBJ2-2
CASSLWTRGAVGELFF
TGCGCCAGCAGCCTGTGGACTCGGGGGGCAGTCGGGGAGCTGTTTTTT
>TRBV7-6|.|.|TRBJ2-3
CASSLPGFNTDTQYF
TGTGCCAGCAGCTTACCAGGGTTTAACACAGATACGCAGTATTTT
>TRBV24-1|.|.|TRBJ1-3
CATSDLDRKGNTIYF
TGTGCCACCAGTGACCTAGACAGGAAAGGAAACACCATATATTTT
>TRBV2|.|.|TRBJ2-7
CASSDLGGGYEQYF
TGTGCCAGCAGTGACCTCGGGGGAGGCTACGAGCAGTACTTC
>TRBV5-1|.|TRBD1|TRBJ1-1
CASSLVPRDRDTEAFF
TGCGCCAGCAGCTTGGTTCCCCGGGACAGGGACACTGAAGCTTTCTTT
>TRBV11-2|.|.|TRBJ1-1
CASSLTGGRGTEAFF
TGTGCCAGCAGCTTAACTGGGGGCAGGGGCACTGAAGCTTTCTTT
>TRBV28|.|.|TRBJ1-2
CASSLAGNYGYTF
TGTGCCAGCAGTTTGGCAGGAAACTATGGCTACACCTTC
>TRBV7-2|.|TRBD1|TRBJ1-2
CASSLADRGHGYTF
TGTGCCAGCAGCTTAGCGGACAGGGGCCATGGCTACACCTTC
>TRBV25-1|.|.|TRBJ2-7
CASKGDSYEQYF
TGTGCCAGCAAGGGGGACTCCTACGAGCAGTACTTC
>TRBV5-1|.|.|TRBJ2-1
CASTRSGETYNEQFF
TGCGCCAGCACCAGGTCGGGGGAGACCTACAATGAGCAGTTCTTC
>TRBV2|.|.|TRBJ1-5
CASSEGGSQPQHF
TGTGCCAGCAGTGAGGGCGGGAGTCAGCCCCAGCATTTT
>TRBV11-2|.|TRBD1|TRBJ2-2
CASSAGDRGGTGELFF
TGTGCCAGCAGCGCTGGGGACAGGGGAGGAACCGGGGAGCTGTTTTTT
>TRBV5-1|.|.|TRBJ1-1
CASSLTEYTEAFF
TGCGCCAGCAGCTTGACAGAGTACACTGAAGCTTTCTTT